This section outlines one T cell receptor (beta chain) sequence together with its context. The antigen is unknown. Every donor was a healthy Caucasian. The data stem from a study of identical twins. Study-wide results and limits: Findings came from cross-sectional statistics, without long-term follow-up of donors.

MiXCR, applied by TCRdb to the 5' RACE reads, yields one record per CDR3 protein. Seen here are 400,000 to 500,000 distinct CDR3 sequences, 14% observed once, and the top ten hold more than 0.8%. In germline, CDR1 is MNHNS, CDR2 SASEGT. V gave up 6 bases and J gave up 6 bases, with 12 bases separating them. The CDR3 is made up of 13 amino acids. The same sample was also used in a study of yellow fever vaccine responses in identical twins.

This chain connects TRBV6-1 to TRBJ1-5; possible D gene TRBD1, 6 bases. This receptor was identified in a woman younger than 35 in good health. Sequencing input: CD4+ T cells sorted from blood. CDR3 loop: CASSPGVSQPQHF. CDR3 coding DNA: TGTGCCAGCAGCCCAGGGGTCAGTCAGCCCCAGCATTTT.